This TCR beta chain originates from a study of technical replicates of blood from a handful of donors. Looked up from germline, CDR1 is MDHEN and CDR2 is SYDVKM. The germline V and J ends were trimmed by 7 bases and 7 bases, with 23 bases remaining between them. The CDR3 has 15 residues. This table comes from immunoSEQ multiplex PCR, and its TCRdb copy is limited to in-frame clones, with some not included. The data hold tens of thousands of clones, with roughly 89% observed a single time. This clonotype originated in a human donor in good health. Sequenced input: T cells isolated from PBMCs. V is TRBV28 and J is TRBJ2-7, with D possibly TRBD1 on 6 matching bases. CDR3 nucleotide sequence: TGTGCCAGCAAGGGGATGACAGGTGGCCGTGGGGAGCAGTACTTC. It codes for CASKGMTGGRGEQYF.